These T cell receptor beta chains were read from a single sample in a study of blood T cell repertoires in COVID-19. Libraries were prepared by immunoSEQ multiplex PCR; TCRdb keeps only in-frame clonotypes and omits some of them. The sample has hundreds of thousands of clones, 70% to 90% seen once. The sample was peripheral blood. These receptor sequences come from a woman of 80 years or more with acute or convalescent COVID-19. Each CDR3 is given without its conserved first and last residue. Fields, in order: J gene, V gene, CDR3 protein.

J: TRBJ2-1; V: TRBV19; CDR3: ASSYTQTSGGFRNEQF
J: TRBJ2-1; V: TRBV20-1; CDR3: SASRRDSYNEQF
J: TRBJ1-6; V: TRBV10-1; CDR3: ASSEGQAPNSPLH
J: TRBJ2-5; V: TRBV24-1; CDR3: ATSDPRGLRETQY
J: TRBJ2-7; V: TRBV10-3; CDR3: ATTPRDLSYEQY
J: TRBJ2-7; V: TRBV30; CDR3: AWSGGVGEQY
J: TRBJ2-5; V: TRBV7-2; CDR3: ASSLALTSGQETQY
J: TRBJ2-1; V: TRBV18; CDR3: ASSPPGASFTF
J: TRBJ1-5; V: TRBV19; CDR3: ASSRDRASNQPQH
J: TRBJ1-2; V: TRBV14; CDR3: ASSQGTGRSGYT
J: TRBJ2-5; V: TRBV24-1; CDR3: ATRARGDQETQY
J: TRBJ1-6; V: TRBV15; CDR3: ATSRDTQGSSPLH
J: TRBJ2-2; V: TRBV7-3; CDR3: ASSLHGELF
J: TRBJ2-7; V: TRBV21-1; CDR3: ASSSPERPGLPHYEQY
J: TRBJ1-2; V: TRBV29-1; CDR3: SVDRTGGAEGYT
J: TRBJ2-2; V: TRBV11-3; CDR3: ASSAGGKTGELF
J: TRBJ1-4; V: TRBV6-5; CDR3: ASSYRTGEKLF
J: TRBJ1-1; V: TRBV5-1; CDR3: ASSLAPNTEAF
J: TRBJ2-1; V: TRBV19; CDR3: ASSIIGQGDDEQF
J: TRBJ1-4; V: TRBV7-8; CDR3: ASSRGAVGEKLF
J: TRBJ1-3; V: TRBV7-2; CDR3: ASSLVQISGNTIY
J: TRBJ2-5; V: TRBV15; CDR3: ATSVQGAWGTQY
J: TRBJ2-7; V: TRBV5-1; CDR3: ASSLVQGLAGSYEQY
J: TRBJ2-3; V: TRBV5-3; CDR3: ARSLITFFLCTDTQY
J: TRBJ2-7; V: TRBV5-4; CDR3: ASSRTSSYEQY
J: TRBJ2-7; V: TRBV2; CDR3: ASTPRGGSYEQY
J: TRBJ1-2; V: TRBV10-3; CDR3: AISEAEGGYT
J: TRBJ1-1; V: TRBV9; CDR3: ASSVAGVGINTEAF
J: TRBJ1-2; V: TRBV2; CDR3: ASNQNYGYT
J: TRBJ2-5; V: TRBV3-1/TRBV3-2; CDR3: ASSPPARQEETQY
J: TRBJ1-6; V: TRBV6-5; CDR3: ASSVTRSYNSPLH
J: TRBJ2-1; V: TRBV11-3; CDR3: ASSLYGSGGPNEQF
J: TRBJ1-1; V: TRBV18; CDR3: ASSPKLGAEAF